A single sample gave rise to the 8 T cell receptor beta chains below, sequenced in a study of CD8 T cells in ankylosing spondylitis. TCRdb passed the 5' RACE reads through MiXCR, listing each CDR3 protein once. The sample has 90,000 to 100,000 distinct CDR3 sequences, almost 8.5% seen once. The sequencing sample was made of blood, either unsorted or a sorted T cell fraction (not recorded which). These receptor sequences come from a male donor with ankylosing spondylitis or in good health (not recorded which).

This clonotype was observed a handful of times. J is TRBJ1-6 and V is TRBV7-9, with 7 nucleotides matching TRBD1. J lost 8 bases, V lost 8 bases, and 6 bases had no gene match. This CDR3 spans 13 amino acids. The germline gives CDR1 SEHNR, CDR2 FQNEAQ (reference sequence). CDR3: CASAGRGDSPLHF. CDR3 bases: TGTGCCAGCGCGGGCAGGGGGGATTCACCCCTCCACTTT. The full variable domain, completed using reference TRBV7-9 and TRBJ1-6, is DTGVSQNPRHKITKRGQNVTFRCDPISEHNRLYWYRQTLGQGPEFLTYFQNEAQLEKSRLLSDRFSAERPKGSFSTLEIQRTEQGDSAMYLCASAGRGDSPLHFGNGTRLTVT.

This clonotype has a count of ten or more. This rearrangement joins TRBV9 to TRBJ2-2; 8 bases agree with TRBD2. Losses at the gene ends were 0 bases for V and 3 bases for J; bases not matched to a gene: 4. Germline V lookup: CDR1 SGDLS, CDR2 YYNGEE. CDR3 size: 16 residues. Here the CDR3 reads CASSVAGGEDTGELFF. In nucleotides, the CDR3 is TGTGCCAGCAGCGTAGCGGGGGGGGAGGACACCGGGGAGCTGTTTTTT.

This clonotype was counted between two and nine times. The chain combines TRBV19 with TRBJ1-5, with 9 bases that match TRBD1. J was trimmed by 1 base and V by 5 bases; bases with no gene match: 12. Looked up from germline, CDR1 is LNHDA and CDR2 is SQIVND (reference sequence). This CDR3 is built from 18 residues. CDR3 DNA: TGTGCCAGTAGTTCGGGGACAGGGAGGCGGGGGAGCAATCAGCCCCAGCATTTT. Its protein product is CASSSGTGRRGSNQPQHF.

This clonotype was seen a handful of times. Possible read error: a much larger clone is one base away. V usage is TRBV12-3 or TRBV12-4 and J usage is TRBJ2-7, with D tentatively TRBD1 (5 bases). This CDR3 has 14 residues. CDR3 region: CTSSHTQGSYEQYF. The CDR3 DNA is TGTACCAGCAGCCACACCCAGGGCTCCTACGAGCAGTACTTC.

This clonotype was detected many times. V usage is TRBV30 and J usage is TRBJ1-1, with 11 bases lining up with TRBD1. The CDR3 is made up of 18 amino acids. V was pared by 4 bases and J by 0 bases, with 13 bases of the junction left unmatched. CDR1 and CDR2 from the germline V gene are GTSNPN and SVGIG (reference sequence). The CDR3 bases are TGTGCCTGGAAGGTTGGGTCGGGACAGGGGGACCTGAACACTGAAGCTTTCTTT. It codes for CAWKVGSGQGDLNTEAFF.

The table lists this clonotype with many counts. The V gene is TRBV9, the J gene TRBJ2-7, with TRBD1 identical over 7 bases. Trimming at V came to 4 bases and at J to 4 bases, leaving 8 bases not matched to a gene. CDR1 and CDR2 from the germline V gene are SGDLS and YYNGEE. This CDR3 spans 14 amino acids. The CDR3 region has the DNA TGTGCCAGCAGCCCACCTGACAGGGCGTACGAGCAGTACTTC. It encodes CASSPPDRAYEQYF.

This clonotype was detected ten times or more. The V call is TRBV20-1, the J call TRBJ2-1; 12 bases line up with TRBD2. Trimming took 6 bases from V and 4 from J; bases not matched to a gene: 4. This CDR3 is 14 amino acids long. Per the germline V gene, CDR1 is DFQATT and CDR2 is SNEGSKA (reference sequence). DNA for the CDR3: TGCAGTGCCCCCACTAGCGGGAGGTACAATGAGCAGTTCTTC. This gives the protein CSAPTSGRYNEQFF.

This clonotype showed up many times. The rearrangement uses TRBV20-1 and TRBJ1-5, with TRBD1 matching over 8 bases. Germline V CDR1 and CDR2: DFQATT, SNEGSKA (reference sequence). The CDR3 extends over 16 amino acids. V was pared by 3 bases and J by 4 bases, with 11 bases of the junction left unmatched. CDR3 sequence: CSASLAGRGPNQPQHF. The DNA for the CDR3 is TGCAGTGCTAGCCTAGCGGGCAGGGGGCCTAATCAGCCCCAGCATTTT.